Following are 12 T cell receptor beta chains from one sample sequenced in a study of T-cell memory formation after mild COVID-19. TCRdb passed the 5' RACE reads through MiXCR, listing each CDR3 protein once. The data show roughly 200,000 distinct CDR3 sequences, 16% seen once. Specimen: PBMCs or a T cell subset sorted from them (not recorded which). The receptors shown here come from an adult woman who had mild COVID-19 (a few samples of this study predate the infection). Cell type and time point are not known.

The gene calls are TRBV30 and TRBJ2-5; no clear D gene. V was clipped by 0 bases and J by 8 bases, with 7 bases between them. This CDR3 contains 11 residues. CDR1 is GTSNPN and CDR2 is SVGIG in the germline V gene (reference sequence). The DNA for the CDR3 is TGTGCCTGGAGTGTGGGTCCTACCCAGTACTTC. It codes for CAWSVGPTQYF.

This sequence joins TRBV14 and TRBJ2-4; D uncertain. V dropped 2 bases and J dropped 8 bases, with 4 bases sitting between them. Germline loops: CDR1 SGHDN, CDR2 FVKESK. The CDR3 sequence is 11 residues long. CDR3 in amino acids: CASSQQYIQYF. In nucleotides, the CDR3 is TGTGCCAGCAGCCAACAATACATTCAGTACTTC.

The chain is built from TRBV12-3 or TRBV12-4 and TRBJ1-2, with D unclear. Trimming removed 1 base from V and 9 bases from J, with 9 bases in between. This CDR3 is built from 12 residues. The CDR3, as DNA: TGTGCCAGCAGTTTAGAGGGAAGGCGCTACACCTTC. The encoded protein is CASSLEGRRYTF.

This clonotype has ten or more counts. The chain combines TRBV4-3 with TRBJ1-6; D remains ambiguous. Germline lookup yields CDR1 LGHNA and CDR2 YSLEER. The CDR3 is 14 residues long. V was trimmed by 2 bases and J by 7 bases, leaving 9 bases between them. CDR3 loop: CASSQLQSNSPLHF. CDR3 DNA sequence: TGCGCCAGCAGCCAACTGCAATCCAATTCACCCCTCCACTTT.

The chain links TRBV11-1 to TRBJ1-2, with unresolved D. V dropped 5 bases and J dropped 1 base, with 14 bases sitting between them. The CDR3 covers 15 residues. The germline gives CDR1 SGHAT, CDR2 FQDESV (reference sequence). CDR3 region: CASSPFGKSNYGYTF. The CDR3 DNA follows: TGTGCCAGCAGCCCATTCGGGAAGAGTAACTATGGCTACACCTTC.

The V and J genes are TRBV7-2 and TRBJ2-2; D may correspond to TRBD1 or TRBD2 (5 bases each). CDR3 length: 15 amino acids. The germline V gene has CDR1 SGHTA and CDR2 FQGNSA. The V gene lost 0 bases and the J gene lost 4 bases, with 9 bases spanning the gap. This chain's CDR3 is CASSLAGDATGELFF. The CDR3 DNA is TGTGCCAGCAGCTTAGCAGGGGACGCCACCGGGGAGCTGTTTTTT.

J is TRBJ1-6 and V is TRBV7-2; possibly TRBD1 for D (5 bases). The CDR3 is made up of 15 amino acids. V gave up 5 bases and J gave up 9 bases, with 17 bases separating them. The germline V gene has CDR1 SGHTA and CDR2 FQGNSA. CDR3 region: CASSPRGGGSSPLHF. DNA of the CDR3: TGTGCCAGCAGCCCGCGGGGGGGAGGGAGTTCACCCCTCCACTTT.

In its sample, this clonotype was seen a few times. The rearrangement links TRBV11-2 to TRBJ2-1; 8 bases align to TRBD2. V lost 2 bases, J lost 6 bases, and 0 bases stayed unmatched. This CDR3 is built from 13 residues. The germline CDR1 and CDR2 sequences are SGHAT and FQNNGV. The CDR3 loop reads CASSLLAGNEQFF. The CDR3 DNA is TGTGCCAGCAGCTTACTAGCGGGCAATGAGCAGTTCTTC.

This clonotype appeared a few times. The chain carries TRBV6-2 or TRBV6-3 and TRBJ1-1; TRBD1 aligns across 7 bases. The V and J ends lost 3 bases and 1 base, in that order; junction bases with no gene match: 5. The CDR3 runs to 15 residues. CDR1 and CDR2 (germline): MNHEY, SVGEGT. CDR3 bases: TGTGCCAGCAGTTATGGGCAGGGGGGGAACACTGAAGCTTTCTTT. Translation: CASSYGQGGNTEAFF.

This clonotype was seen a handful of times. V and J are TRBV27 and TRBJ2-7, with D maybe TRBD2 (5 bases). The V gene's germline CDR1 is MNHEY and CDR2 SMNVEV (reference sequence). V lost 2 bases and J 3 bases, leaving 11 bases between the germline ends. This CDR3 contains 14 residues. CDR3 amino acids: CASSLVGDFYEQYF. The CDR3 DNA reads as TGTGCCAGCAGTTTAGTGGGAGACTTCTACGAGCAGTACTTC.

The genes are TRBV7-9 and TRBJ2-7; TRBD1 matches 8 bases. J gave up 1 base and V 5 bases, and 7 bases lay outside the gene matches. The CDR3 is made up of 15 amino acids. Germline V CDR1 and CDR2: SEHNR, FQNEAQ (reference sequence). The CDR3 sequence: CASSADRVASYEQYF. CDR3 nucleotides: TGTGCCAGCAGCGCGGACAGGGTCGCGTCCTACGAGCAGTACTTC.

This clonotype appeared a few times. The rearrangement joins TRBV6-5 to TRBJ1-5; 7 nucleotides line up with TRBD1. Per the germline V gene, CDR1 is MNHEY and CDR2 is SVGAGI. With 5 bases clipped from V and 0 bases from J, the junction kept 7 bases outside the gene matches. The CDR3 covers 16 residues. The CDR3 reads CASSPTGSNSNQPQHF. The CDR3 DNA reads TGTGCCAGCAGTCCGACAGGGTCTAATAGCAATCAGCCCCAGCATTTT.